This T cell receptor (beta chain) was sequenced for a study of T cell responses to AZD1222 COVID-19 vaccine. Study summary: Second doses at about 4 or about 12 weeks were pooled. Broader study findings: Spike-specific TCR breadth and depth grew following two AZD1222 doses. Reportedly, close to half of spike-specific TCRs are directed against unmutated variant regions. Possibly, clonal diversity was underestimated; donors were largely white British and included more females.

As to this clone: Its antigen remains unknown.

The V gene end was trimmed by 8 bases and the J gene end by 5 bases; junction bases not matched to a gene: 2. There are 11 residues in the CDR3. Germline V gene lookup returns CDR1 MDHEN and CDR2 SYDVKM. Generated by immunoSEQ multiplex PCR, the TCRdb table keeps only in-frame clones and is missing some. The sample has around 97,000 clones, 90% seen once. Sequences were derived from peripheral blood, sampled on day 0 of AZD1222 vaccination. This receptor was taken from an adult in good health. This sequence joins TRBV28 and TRBJ2-7, with 8 bases fitting TRBD2. The CDR3 DNA follows: TGTGCCAGCGCGCGGGGGGACGAGCAGTACTTC. Encoded protein: CASARGDEQYF.